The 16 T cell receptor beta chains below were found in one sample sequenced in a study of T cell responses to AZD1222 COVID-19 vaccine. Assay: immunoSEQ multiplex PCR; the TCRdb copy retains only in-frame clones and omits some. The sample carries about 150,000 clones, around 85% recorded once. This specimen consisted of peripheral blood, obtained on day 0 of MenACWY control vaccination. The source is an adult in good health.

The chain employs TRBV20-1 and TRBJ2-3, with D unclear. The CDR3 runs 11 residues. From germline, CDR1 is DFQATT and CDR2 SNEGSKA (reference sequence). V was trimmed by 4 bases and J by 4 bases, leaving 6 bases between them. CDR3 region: CSATPSDTQYF. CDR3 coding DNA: TGCAGTGCTACACCTTCAGATACGCAGTATTTT.

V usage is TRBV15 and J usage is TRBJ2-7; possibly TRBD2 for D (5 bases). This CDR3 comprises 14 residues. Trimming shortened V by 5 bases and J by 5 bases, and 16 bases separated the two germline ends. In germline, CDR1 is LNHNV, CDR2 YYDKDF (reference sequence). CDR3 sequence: CATSRGGDADEQYV. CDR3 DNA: TGTGCCACCAGCCGAGGAGGAGACGCGGACGAGCAGTACGTC.

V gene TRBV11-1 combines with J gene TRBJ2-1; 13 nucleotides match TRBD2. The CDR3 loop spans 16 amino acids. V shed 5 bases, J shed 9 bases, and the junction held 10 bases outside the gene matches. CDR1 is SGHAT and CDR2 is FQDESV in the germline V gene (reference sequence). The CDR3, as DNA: TGTGCCAGCAGCCCCCTACTAGCGGGGGGGCTCACTGAGCAGTTCTTC. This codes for CASSPLLAGGLTEQFF. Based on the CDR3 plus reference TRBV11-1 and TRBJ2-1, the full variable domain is EAEVAQSPRYKITEKSQAVAFWCDPISGHATLYWYRQILGQGPELLVQFQDESVVDDSQLPKDRFSAERLKGVDSTLKIQPAELGDSAMYLCASSPLLAGGLTEQFFGPGTRLTVL.

The DNA for the CDR3 is TGTGCCAGCACCTTCCGGGGCGGGAGGACCTACAATGAGCAGTTCTTC. This sequence encodes CASTFRGGRTYNEQFF. The chain links TRBV11-2 to TRBJ2-1; 8 bases line up with TRBD2. The CDR3 sequence is 16 residues long. The germline V gene encodes CDR1 SGHAT and CDR2 FQNNGV. V was pared by 7 bases and J by 2 bases, with 10 bases of the junction left unmatched.

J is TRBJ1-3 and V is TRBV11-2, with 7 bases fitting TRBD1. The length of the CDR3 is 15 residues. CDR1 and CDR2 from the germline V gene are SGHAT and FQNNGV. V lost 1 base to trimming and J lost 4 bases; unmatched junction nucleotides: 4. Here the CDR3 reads CASSLGGTAGNTIYF. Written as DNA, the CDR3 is TGTGCCAGCAGCTTAGGAGGGACAGCCGGAAACACCATATATTTT.

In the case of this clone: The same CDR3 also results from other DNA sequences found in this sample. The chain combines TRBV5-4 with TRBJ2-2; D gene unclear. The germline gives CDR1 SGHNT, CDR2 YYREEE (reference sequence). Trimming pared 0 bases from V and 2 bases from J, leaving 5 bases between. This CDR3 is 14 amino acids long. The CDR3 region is CASSLDPNTGELFF. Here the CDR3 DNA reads TGTGCCAGCAGCTTGGACCCTAACACCGGGGAGCTGTTTTTT. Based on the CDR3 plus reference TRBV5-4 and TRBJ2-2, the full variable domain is ETGVTQSPTHLIKTRGQQVTLRCSSQSGHNTVSWYQQALGQGPQFIFQYYREEENGRGNFPPRFSGLQFPNYSSELNVNALELDDSALYLCASSLDPNTGELFFGEGSRLTVL.

CDR3 protein: CASSPNRAENEQYV. The CDR3 DNA follows: TGTGCCAGCAGTCCTAACAGGGCGGAGAACGAGCAGTACGTC. This chain joins TRBV6-5 and TRBJ2-7, with D possibly TRBD1 on 6 matching bases. This CDR3 spans 14 amino acids. V was shortened by 5 bases and J by 5 bases, with 16 bases between the two germline ends. Germline lookup yields CDR1 MNHEY and CDR2 SVGAGI.

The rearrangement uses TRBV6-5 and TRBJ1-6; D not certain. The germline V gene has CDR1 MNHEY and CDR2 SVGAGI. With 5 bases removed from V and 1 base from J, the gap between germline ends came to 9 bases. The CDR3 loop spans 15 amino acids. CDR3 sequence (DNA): TGTGCCAGCAGTCCCGGAGGGTCCTATAATTCACCCCTCCACTTT. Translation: CASSPGGSYNSPLHF.

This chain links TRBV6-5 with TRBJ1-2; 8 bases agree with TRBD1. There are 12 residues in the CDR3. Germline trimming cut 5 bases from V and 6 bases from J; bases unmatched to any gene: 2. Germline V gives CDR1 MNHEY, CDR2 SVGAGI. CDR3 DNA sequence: TGTGCCAGCAGTCGGACAGGGCATGGCTACACCTTC. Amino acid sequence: CASSRTGHGYTF.

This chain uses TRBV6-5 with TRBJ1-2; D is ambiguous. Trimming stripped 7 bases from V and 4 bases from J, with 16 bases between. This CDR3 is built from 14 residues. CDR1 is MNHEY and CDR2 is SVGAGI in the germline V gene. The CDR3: CASKPRARVYGYTF. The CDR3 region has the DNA TGTGCCAGCAAGCCCCGCGCCCGAGTCTATGGCTACACCTTC.

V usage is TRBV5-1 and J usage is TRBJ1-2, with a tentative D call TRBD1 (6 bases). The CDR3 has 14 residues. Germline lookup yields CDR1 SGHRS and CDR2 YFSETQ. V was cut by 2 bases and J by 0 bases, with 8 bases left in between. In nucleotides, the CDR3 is TGCGCCAGCAGCTTTAGGGGGGCTAACTATGGCTACACCTTC. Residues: CASSFRGANYGYTF.

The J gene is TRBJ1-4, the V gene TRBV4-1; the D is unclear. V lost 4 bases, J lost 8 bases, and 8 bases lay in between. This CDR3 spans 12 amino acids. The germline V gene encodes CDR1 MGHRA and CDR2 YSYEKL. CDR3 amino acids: CASSPGGEKLFF. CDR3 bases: TGCGCCAGCAGCCCCGGTGGCGAAAAACTGTTTTTT.

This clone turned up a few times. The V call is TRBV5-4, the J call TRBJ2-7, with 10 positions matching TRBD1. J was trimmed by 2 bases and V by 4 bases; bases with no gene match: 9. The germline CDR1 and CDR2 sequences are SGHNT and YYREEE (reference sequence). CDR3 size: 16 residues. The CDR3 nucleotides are TGTGCCAGCAGCCCCCCGGCTGGGACAGGGGCCTACGAGCAGTACTTC. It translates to CASSPPAGTGAYEQYF.

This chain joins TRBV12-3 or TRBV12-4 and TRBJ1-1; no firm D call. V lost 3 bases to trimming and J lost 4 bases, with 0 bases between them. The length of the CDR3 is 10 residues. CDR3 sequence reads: CASSFTEAFF. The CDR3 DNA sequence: TGTGCCAGCAGTTTCACTGAAGCTTTCTTT.

CDR3 coding DNA: TGTGCCAGCAGTGAAGCCGGAGGGGGTACGGTTAACACCGGGGAGCTGTTTTTT. Translated, it gives CASSEAGGGTVNTGELFF. The genes are TRBV6-1 and TRBJ2-2; D is perhaps TRBD1 or TRBD2 (6 bases each). The CDR3 is 18 residues long. Germline values: CDR1 MNHNS, CDR2 SASEGT. The germline V and J ends were trimmed by 0 bases and 2 bases, with 16 bases remaining between them.

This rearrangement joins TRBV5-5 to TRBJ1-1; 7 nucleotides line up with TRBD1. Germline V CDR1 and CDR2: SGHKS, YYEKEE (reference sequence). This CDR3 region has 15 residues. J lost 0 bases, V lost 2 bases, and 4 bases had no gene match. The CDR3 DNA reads TGTGCCAGCAGCTTAGAGACAGGGATGAACACTGAAGCTTTCTTT. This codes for CASSLETGMNTEAFF.